The 18 T cell receptor beta chains below all came from one sample that was sequenced in a study of T cells in Graves' hyperthyroidism and ophthalmopathy. Amplification targeted TCR beta CDR3 regions from RNA transcripts. An initial round of RT-PCR targeting the TCR CDR3 relied on the HTBI primer set. TCRdb re-called the multiplex PCR reads with MiXCR, one entry per CDR3 protein. The sample holds approximately 480,000 distinct CDR3 sequences, around 20% seen once. Sequencing was carried out using blood. The receptors come from a man aged 18-30 years with Graves' hyperthyroidism.

The chain joins TRBV7-2 to TRBJ1-1; the D gene is possibly TRBD1 (6 bases). From germline, CDR1 is SGHTA and CDR2 FQGNSA. The CDR3 is 14 amino acids. Trimming took 5 bases from V and 4 from J, leaving 14 bases between them. The CDR3 protein is CASSPGQQGTEAFF. CDR3 DNA sequence: TGTGCCAGCAGCCCTGGACAGCAGGGCACTGAAGCTTTCTTT.

This clonotype appeared many times. The genes are TRBV6-2 or TRBV6-3 and TRBJ1-5, with D perhaps TRBD1 (6 bases). V was pared by 5 bases and J by 0 bases, with 20 bases between. Germline V gives CDR1 MNHEY, CDR2 SVGEGT. This CDR3 is built from 18 residues. DNA for the CDR3: TGTGCCAGCAGTCGGCAGGGGCCTGGCCCCGATAGCAATCAGCCCCAGCATTTT. Translating it yields CASSRQGPGPDSNQPQHF.

The chain carries TRBV20-1 and TRBJ2-4, with unresolved D. The CDR3 extends over 14 amino acids. Germline V gives CDR1 DFQATT, CDR2 SNEGSKA (reference sequence). Trimming shortened V by 2 bases and J by 0 bases, and 8 bases separated the two germline ends. CDR3 in DNA: TGCAGTGCTAGACAGACCGTAGCCAAAAACATTCAGTACTTC. Its translation: CSARQTVAKNIQYF.

This clonotype has a count of ten or more. The rearrangement joins TRBV27 to TRBJ2-7; possibly TRBD1 for D (6 bases). Trimming took 3 bases from V and 2 from J, leaving 8 bases between them. The CDR3 contains 13 residues. In germline, CDR1 is MNHEY, CDR2 SMNVEV (reference sequence). The CDR3 DNA reads as TGTGCCAGCAGTTTGGACAGCACCTACGAGCAGTACTTC. It translates to CASSLDSTYEQYF.

This chain joins TRBV28 and TRBJ1-1; D is unclear. The CDR3 loop spans 16 amino acids. Germline-derived CDR1 and CDR2 are MDHEN and SYDVKM. V dropped 5 bases and J dropped 0 bases, with 16 bases sitting between them. The CDR3 bases are TGTGCCAGCAGTCCCCTATTATTTGACGTGAACACTGAAGCTTTCTTT. Its translation is CASSPLLFDVNTEAFF.

V is TRBV11-2 and J is TRBJ2-7; the D gene is possibly TRBD2 (7 bases). Germline CDR1 and CDR2: SGHAT and FQNNGV. Trimming took off 4 bases at V and 3 bases at J, with 28 bases between the two ends. CDR3 length equals 19 residues. The CDR3: CASSSPRGGEGDTGYEQYF. The CDR3 nucleotides read TGTGCCAGCAGCTCCCCCCGTGGCGGGGAGGGGGACACCGGCTACGAGCAGTACTTC. The variable domain in full, completed from reference TRBV11-2 and TRBJ2-7, reads EAGVAQSPRYKIIEKRQSVAFWCNPISGHATLYWYQQILGQGPKLLIQFQNNGVVDDSQLPKDRFSAERLKGVDSTLKIQPAKLEDSAVYLCASSSPRGGEGDTGYEQYFGPGTRLTVT.

This clonotype was counted at least ten times. The V gene is TRBV10-3, the J gene TRBJ2-2; D is possibly TRBD2 (6 bases). Trimming left V 2 bases short and J 0 bases short, with 13 bases between. Germline lookup yields CDR1 ENHRY and CDR2 SYGVKD. The CDR3 runs 17 residues. The CDR3 here is CAISEPGAETNTGELFF. The DNA of the CDR3 is TGTGCCATCAGTGAGCCGGGAGCCGAGACGAACACCGGGGAGCTGTTTTTT.

This clonotype was found a few times. The chain joins TRBV6-5 to TRBJ2-5; 8 bases match TRBD2. The CDR3 is 17 residues long. V lost 0 bases and J lost 5; bases outside the gene matches: 11. Per germline, CDR1 MNHEY and CDR2 SVGAGI. CDR3 nucleotide sequence: TGTGCCAGCAGTTACTCCTATCAAGCGGGGGAAAAGGAGACCCAGTACTTC. This translates into CASSYSYQAGEKETQYF.

This clonotype showed up just a few times. The gene calls are TRBV20-1 and TRBJ1-6; possible D gene TRBD1, 5 bases. V was shortened by 3 bases and J by 8 bases, with 14 bases between the two germline ends. Germline V gives CDR1 DFQATT, CDR2 SNEGSKA (reference sequence). The CDR3 contains 14 residues. In DNA, the CDR3 is TGCAGTGCTAGGGCCGAGAGGGGCGATTCACCCCTCCACTTT. Translation: CSARAERGDSPLHF.

Many counts were recorded for this clonotype. J is TRBJ1-1 and V is TRBV5-6; maybe TRBD1 (6 bases). This CDR3 is built from 16 residues. Germline V gene data show CDR1 as SGHDT and CDR2 as YYEEEE. V was trimmed by 2 bases and J by 4 bases, leaving 18 bases between them. This chain's CDR3 is CASSFTYGGVGTEAFF. The CDR3 bases are TGTGCCAGCAGCTTCACGTACGGGGGCGTGGGCACTGAAGCTTTCTTT.

Ten or more counts support this clonotype. The rearrangement joins TRBV13 to TRBJ1-1; D perhaps matches TRBD1 (5 bases). Trimming took off 4 bases at V and 4 bases at J, with 13 bases between the two ends. Germline CDR1 and CDR2: PRHDT and FYEKMQ (reference sequence). The CDR3 covers 14 residues. The CDR3 loop reads CASSSSIGGTEAFF. The CDR3 region has the DNA TGTGCCAGCAGCTCATCTATCGGGGGCACTGAAGCTTTCTTT.

Only a few counts were recorded for this clonotype. The V gene is TRBV29-1, the J gene TRBJ1-1; 9 nucleotides line up with TRBD1. V lost 5 bases and J lost 3; bases outside the gene matches: 4. CDR3 length: 13 residues. Germline V lookup: CDR1 SQVTM, CDR2 ANQGSEA. CDR3 sequence: CSVRDRVDTEAFF. In DNA, the CDR3 is TGCAGCGTTCGGGACAGGGTGGACACTGAAGCTTTCTTT. Variable domain in full (rest from reference TRBV29-1 and TRBJ1-1): SAVISQKPSRDICQRGTSLTIQCQVDSQVTMMFWYRQQPGQSLTLIATANQGSEATYESGFVIDKFPISRPNLTFSTLTVSNMSPEDSSIYLCSVRDRVDTEAFFGQGTRLTVV.

For this clonotype: A single base separates this from a much larger clone, so it may be a read error. This rearrangement joins TRBV6-5 to TRBJ2-2, with D perhaps TRBD1 (6 bases). This CDR3 has 17 amino acids. Germline V gene data show CDR1 as MNHEY and CDR2 as SVGAGI. CDR3 coding DNA: TGTGCCAGCAGTTACTCAGGCAGGGGCCCCAACATCGGGGAGCTGTTTTTT. Its translation is CASSYSGRGPNIGELFF.

This clonotype appeared many times. V usage is TRBV28 and J usage is TRBJ1-5; D is uncertain. The CDR3 contains 9 residues. The germline gives CDR1 MDHEN, CDR2 SYDVKM. Between the trimmed V and J ends, which lost 5 bases and 15 bases, there was a span of 8 bases. CDR3 loop: CASSPPPHF. CDR3 in DNA: TGTGCCAGCAGTCCTCCTCCGCATTTT.

This clonotype appeared many times. This chain uses TRBV19 with TRBJ1-5, with D unresolved. Germline V gene lookup returns CDR1 LNHDA and CDR2 SQIVND (reference sequence). This CDR3 region has 12 residues. Trimming left V 3 bases short and J 7 bases short, with 7 bases between. The CDR3 DNA follows: TGTGCCAGTAGTATCCTGGGCCAGCCCCAGCATTTT. Translating it yields CASSILGQPQHF.

This clonotype was recorded only once. The J gene is TRBJ2-7, the V gene TRBV28; D may match TRBD1 or TRBD2 (5 bases each). The V gene's germline CDR1 is MDHEN and CDR2 SYDVKM. V lost 3 bases and J 7 bases, leaving 10 bases between the germline ends. The CDR3 covers 12 residues. Here the CDR3 DNA reads TGTGCCAGCAGTTTCGGGGCTCGAGAGCAGTACTTC. It yields the protein CASSFGAREQYF.

The chain uses TRBV28 and TRBJ1-3; TRBD1 might be the D (6 bases). CDR1 and CDR2 (germline): MDHEN, SYDVKM. There are 14 residues in the CDR3. Trimming stripped 4 bases from V and 7 bases from J, with 14 bases between. CDR3 nucleotides: TGTGCCAGCAGTTCAACGGGACATCGGAACACCATATATTTT. Translation: CASSSTGHRNTIYF. Drawing the rest from reference TRBV28 and TRBJ1-3, the complete variable domain is DVKVTQSSRYLVKRTGEKVFLECVQDMDHENMFWYRQDPGLGLRLIYFSYDVKMKEKGDIPEGYSVSREKKERFSLILESASTNQTSMYLCASSSTGHRNTIYFGEGSWLTVV.

This clonotype was found a few times. This chain links TRBV12-3 or TRBV12-4 with TRBJ2-5; D may be TRBD1 or TRBD2 (5 bases each). CDR3 length: 13 amino acids. The ends were cut back, 6 bases at V and 1 base at J, with 9 bases in the middle. The CDR3 DNA reads TGTGCCAGCAGGGGGGACGGCCAAGAGACCCAGTACTTC. Residues: CASRGDGQETQYF.